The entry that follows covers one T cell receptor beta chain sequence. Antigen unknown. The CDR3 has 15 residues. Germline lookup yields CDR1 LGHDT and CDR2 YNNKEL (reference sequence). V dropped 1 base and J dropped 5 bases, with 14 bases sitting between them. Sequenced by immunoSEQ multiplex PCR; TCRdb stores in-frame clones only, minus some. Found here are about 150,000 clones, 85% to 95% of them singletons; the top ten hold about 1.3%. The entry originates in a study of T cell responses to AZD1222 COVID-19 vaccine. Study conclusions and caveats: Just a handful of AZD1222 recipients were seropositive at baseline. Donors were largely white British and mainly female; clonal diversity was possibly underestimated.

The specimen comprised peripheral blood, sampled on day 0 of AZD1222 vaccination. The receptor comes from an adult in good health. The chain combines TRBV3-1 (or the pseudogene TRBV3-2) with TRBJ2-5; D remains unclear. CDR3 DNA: TGTGCCAGCAGCCAAGGGTGGCCCCCGATCGAGACCCAGTACTTC. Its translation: CASSQGWPPIETQYF.